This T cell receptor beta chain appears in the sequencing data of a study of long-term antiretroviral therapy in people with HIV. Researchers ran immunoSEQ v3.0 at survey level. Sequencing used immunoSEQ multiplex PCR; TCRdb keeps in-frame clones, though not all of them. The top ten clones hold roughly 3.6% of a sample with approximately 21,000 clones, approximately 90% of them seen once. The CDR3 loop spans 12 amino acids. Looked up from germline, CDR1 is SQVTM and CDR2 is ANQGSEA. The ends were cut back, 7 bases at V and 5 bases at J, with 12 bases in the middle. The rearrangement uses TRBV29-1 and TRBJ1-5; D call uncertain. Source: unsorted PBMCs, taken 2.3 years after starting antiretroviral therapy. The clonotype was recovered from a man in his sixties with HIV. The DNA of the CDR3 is TGCAGCGCTAAGGACGGTGATCAGCCCCAGCATTTT. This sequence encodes CSAKDGDQPQHF.